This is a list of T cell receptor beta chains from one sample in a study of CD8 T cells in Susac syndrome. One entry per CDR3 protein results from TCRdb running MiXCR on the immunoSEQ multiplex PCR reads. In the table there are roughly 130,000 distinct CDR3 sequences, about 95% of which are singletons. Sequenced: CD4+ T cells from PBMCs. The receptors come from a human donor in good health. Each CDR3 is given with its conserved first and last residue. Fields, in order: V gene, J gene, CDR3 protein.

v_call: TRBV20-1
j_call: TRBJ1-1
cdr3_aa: CSAFRDSNVNTEAFF

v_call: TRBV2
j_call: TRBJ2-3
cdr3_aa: CASNRDASSTDTQYF

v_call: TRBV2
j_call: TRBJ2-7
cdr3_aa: CASGPWTNGEQYF

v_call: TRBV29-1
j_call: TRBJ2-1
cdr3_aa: CSVKTGGKRPNEQFF

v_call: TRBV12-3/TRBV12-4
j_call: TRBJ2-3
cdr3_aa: CASSRTSTFTDTQYF

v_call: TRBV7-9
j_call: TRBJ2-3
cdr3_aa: CASSLRAGGLTYTDTQYF

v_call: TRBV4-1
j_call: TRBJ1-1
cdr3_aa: CASSNQQGREAFF

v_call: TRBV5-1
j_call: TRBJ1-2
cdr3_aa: CASSLVGSGSNYGYTF

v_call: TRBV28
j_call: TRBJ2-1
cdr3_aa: CASNKPGQHNEQFF

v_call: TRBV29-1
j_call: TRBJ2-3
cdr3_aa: CSVEKGPGTDTQYF

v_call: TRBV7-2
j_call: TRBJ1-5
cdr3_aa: CASSSAQGLRQPQHF

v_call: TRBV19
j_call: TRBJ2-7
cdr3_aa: CASSNPGSYEQYF

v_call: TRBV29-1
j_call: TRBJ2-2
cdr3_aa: CSGRDRDGWNTGELFF

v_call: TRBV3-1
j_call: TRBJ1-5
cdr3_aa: CASSQGKTQPQHF

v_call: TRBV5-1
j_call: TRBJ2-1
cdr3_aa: CASSSQTGSYNEQFF

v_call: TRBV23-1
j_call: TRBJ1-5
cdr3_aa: CASRLGTGSNPNQPQHF

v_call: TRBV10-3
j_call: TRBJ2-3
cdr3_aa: CAISEGRTDTQYF

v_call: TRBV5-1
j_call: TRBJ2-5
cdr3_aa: CASSPGTSQETQYF

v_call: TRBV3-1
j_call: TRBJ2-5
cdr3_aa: CASSFSGRAAETQYF

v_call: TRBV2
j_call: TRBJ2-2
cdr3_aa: CASSGQTGELFF

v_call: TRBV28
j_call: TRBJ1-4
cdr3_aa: CASMPGSAGEKLFF

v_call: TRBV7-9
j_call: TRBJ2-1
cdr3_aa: CASSNGQGSANEQFF

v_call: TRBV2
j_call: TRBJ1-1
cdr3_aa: CASSPQGEAFF

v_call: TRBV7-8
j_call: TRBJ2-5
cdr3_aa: CASSWLAGGGETQYF

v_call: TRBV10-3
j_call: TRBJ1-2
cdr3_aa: CAISDPSLKHGYTF

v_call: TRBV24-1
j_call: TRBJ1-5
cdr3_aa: CATSPSSNQPQHF

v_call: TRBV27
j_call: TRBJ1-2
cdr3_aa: CASSFSSSSLRSGYTF

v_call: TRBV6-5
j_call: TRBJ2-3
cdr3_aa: CASSQTGKDTQYF

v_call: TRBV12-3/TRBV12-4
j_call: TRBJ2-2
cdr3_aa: CASIRGASNTGELFF

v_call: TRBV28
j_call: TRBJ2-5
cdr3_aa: CASSLSGTQYF

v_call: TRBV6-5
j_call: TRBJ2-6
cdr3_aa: CASRIRGANVLTF

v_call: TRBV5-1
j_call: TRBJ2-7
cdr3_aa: CASSLPTSGSHEQYF

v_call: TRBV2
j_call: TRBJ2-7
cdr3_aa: CASLLAGMTEQYF

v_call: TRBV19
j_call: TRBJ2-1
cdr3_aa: CASSMKASGYNEQFF

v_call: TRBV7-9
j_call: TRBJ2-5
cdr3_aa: CASSPLGPSGETQYF

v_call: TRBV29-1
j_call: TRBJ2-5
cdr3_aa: CSVGWTGGETQYF

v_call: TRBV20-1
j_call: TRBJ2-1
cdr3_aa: CSALRAISGNEQFF

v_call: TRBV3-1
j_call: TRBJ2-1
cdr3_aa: CASSPFLAGLNNEQFF

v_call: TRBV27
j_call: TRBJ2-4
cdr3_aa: CASSIAGATKNIQYF

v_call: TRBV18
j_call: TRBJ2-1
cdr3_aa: CASSLPRGSGAYNEQFF

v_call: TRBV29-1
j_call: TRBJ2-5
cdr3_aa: CSSRLARDQETQYF

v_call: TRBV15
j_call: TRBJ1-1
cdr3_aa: CATSRDLGGTEAFF

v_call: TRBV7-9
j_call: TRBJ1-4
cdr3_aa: CASSSRYRDGDEKLFF

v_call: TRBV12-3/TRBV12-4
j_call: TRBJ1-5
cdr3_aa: CASSSGGNSNQPQHF

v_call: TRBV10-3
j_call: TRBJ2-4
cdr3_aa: CAISESPRPPKNIQYF

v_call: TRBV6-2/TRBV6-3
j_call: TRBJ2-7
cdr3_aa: CASRTTRDASFYEQYF

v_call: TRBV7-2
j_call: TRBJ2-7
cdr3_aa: CASSLHSTYEQYF

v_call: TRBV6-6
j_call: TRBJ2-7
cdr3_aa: CASSYAQGQSSYEQYF